The present entry profiles one TCR beta chain with its context. Its specific antigen is unknown. Base qualities are not provided; no much larger clone lies one nucleotide away. This sample stems from a study of control samples from healthy donors and cancer patients (TCRdb year 2020). From cysteine to phenylalanine, the CDR3 is 15 amino acids long. The DNA shown is the 45-base CDR3, in frame from base 1. The trim is 6 bases for V and 5 bases for J, with a gap of 16 bases between the germline ends. From a lookup of the germline V gene (reference sequence), CDR1 and CDR2 are MNHEY and SMNVEV. The library came from the immunoSEQ multiplex PCR assay. TCRdb took this table from immuneACCESS and kept in-frame rearrangements with V and J called. Such tables lack part of the clones; where checked against another copy, unresolved V genes explain under half of the gap, and the rest is unexplained. This sample has tens of thousands of clones in its table, and 91% of those were observed once. In total, the top ten clones hold more than 10% of the sample.

The TCR comes from a man between 45 and 60 years old with lung cancer. Sequenced input: PBMCs. The rearranged chain carries TRBV27 and TRBJ1-4, with no reliable assignment of the D segment. The CDR3 region has the sequence CASRSLGVGNEKLFF. The DNA is as follows: TGTGCCAGCAGGAGCCTTGGGGTGGGGAATGAAAAACTGTTTTTT.